This TCR beta chain was sequenced for a study of beta chain features in type 1 diabetes. Comment on this clone: Its antigen remains unknown.

The investigators reverse transcribed all of the isolated RNA, so they sequenced expressed TCRB transcripts. This table comes from immunoSEQ multiplex PCR, and its TCRdb copy is limited to in-frame clones, with some not included. This repertoire shows 300,000 to 350,000 clones, roughly 12% found once; its top ten account for over 0.014%. Sorting with CD45RO/CCR7/CD25/CD127/CD95/CD27 yielded naive, central memory, regulatory and stem-like memory CD4+ cells. Points from the study as a whole: Moderately but significantly shorter TCRB CDR3s were found in Type 1 diabetes patients in all four CD4+ subsets. Sampled from patients, naive, central memory and Treg TCRB repertoires appeared more similar than those sampled from healthy donors. It was possible that PCR favored shorter templates, equally so in patients and controls.

Per germline, CDR1 SQVTM and CDR2 ANQGSEA. The CDR3 extends over 14 amino acids. After removal of 3 bases from V and 6 bases from J, the junction contained 8 bases not matched to a gene. The genes are TRBV29-1 and TRBJ2-7; TRBD1 agrees at 10 bases. Sequencing was carried out using naive CD4+ T cells from blood. The sequence was obtained from a woman younger than 35 with type 1 diabetes. The CDR3 coding sequence is TGCAGCGTTGAGGGGGACAGGGGAGGGCGCGAGCAGTACTTC. As protein: CSVEGDRGGREQYF.